This is a list of T cell receptor beta chains from one sample in a study of T cell repertoires in cytomegalovirus infection. TCRdb reprocessed the reads with MiXCR, giving one entry per CDR3 protein. The table records about 490,000 distinct CDR3 sequences, approximately 10% of them present only once. Sequencing was done on a sample of PBMCs. These receptors were obtained from a human donor in good health (CMV status not recorded). Some clones in this sample may be carry-over from other donors' samples. The CDR3 runs from the conserved cysteine through the conserved F or W. Fields, in order: D gene, clone size, V gene, J gene, CDR3 length, CDR3 protein, CDR3 DNA. The D gene is left open where the match is weak. Size values are once, few and many counts, or a class for expanded clones, and some rows have none.

TRBD2	few	TRBV12-3/TRBV12-4	TRBJ2-7	17	CASSGLAGKGAPYEQYF	TGTGCCAGCAGCGGACTAGCGGGAAAAGGGGCCCCCTACGAGCAGTACTTC
TRBD1	many	TRBV20-1	TRBJ1-2	15	CSARPPRDRGSGYTF	TGCAGTGCTAGACCACCTCGGGACAGGGGTTCTGGCTACACCTTC
-	-	TRBV7-8	TRBJ1-5	19	CASSLATVTLSYSNQPQHF	TGTGCCAGCAGCTTAGCGACAGTGACCCTTTCATATAGCAATCAGCCCCAGCATTTT
TRBD2	few	TRBV20-1	TRBJ2-7	14	CSAKAGDVLSEQYF	TGCAGTGCTAAAGCGGGAGACGTATTAAGCGAGCAGTACTTC
-	many	TRBV7-2	TRBJ2-7	13	CASSLFAYYEQYF	TGTGCCAGCAGCCTCTTCGCTTACTACGAGCAGTACTTC
-	-	TRBV20-1	TRBJ1-2	12	CSARGRGYGYTF	TGCAGTGCTAGAGGCAGGGGCTATGGCTACACCTTC
TRBD2	-	TRBV7-3	TRBJ2-3	19	CASSLTPSTSGDNTDTQYF	TGTGCCAGCAGCTTAACCCCGTCGACTAGCGGGGATAACACAGATACGCAGTATTTT
TRBD1	-	TRBV29-1	TRBJ2-7	15	CSVDRGTGSPIEQYF	TGCAGCGTTGATAGAGGGACAGGGTCCCCCATCGAGCAGTACTTC
TRBD1	many	TRBV7-9	TRBJ1-6	16	CASSSLDRGKDSPLHF	TGTGCCAGCAGCTCCCTGGACAGGGGAAAAGATTCACCCCTCCACTTT
TRBD1	many	TRBV28	TRBJ2-7	15	CASSLEGQGAYEQYF	TGTGCCAGCAGTTTAGAGGGACAGGGGGCCTACGAGCAGTACTTC
-	many	TRBV7-2	TRBJ1-5	15	CASSYQVDSNQPQHF	TGTGCCAGCAGTTATCAGGTTGATAGCAATCAGCCCCAGCATTTT
TRBD1	many	TRBV10-3	TRBJ2-5	13	CAVRDRGQETQYF	TGTGCCGTCCGGGACAGGGGGCAAGAGACCCAGTACTTC
TRBD1	-	TRBV18	TRBJ2-1	16	CASSPERQGAYNEQFF	TGTGCCAGCTCACCAGAAAGACAGGGGGCCTACAATGAGCAGTTCTTC
-	-	TRBV2	TRBJ2-3	14	CASSEGSYSDTQYF	TGTGCCAGCAGTGAAGGGAGTTATTCAGATACGCAGTATTTT
-	-	TRBV19	TRBJ1-1	13	CASSPTGTGAAFF	TGTGCCAGTAGTCCCACAGGTACTGGAGCAGCTTTCTTT
-	many	TRBV7-2	TRBJ1-6	16	CASRDRRSSYNSPLHF	TGTGCCAGCAGGGACCGCAGGAGCTCCTATAATTCACCCCTCCACTTT
-	-	TRBV29-1	TRBJ2-5	11	CSVDNKETQYF	TGCAGCGTTGACAACAAAGAGACCCAGTACTTC
TRBD1	many	TRBV19	TRBJ1-1	16	CATVKDRDRGNTEAFF	TGTGCCACCGTGAAAGATCGGGACAGGGGGAACACTGAAGCTTTCTTT
TRBD2	-	TRBV9	TRBJ2-3	16	CASSVATSGSTDTQYF	TGTGCCAGCAGCGTAGCTACTAGCGGGAGCACAGATACGCAGTATTTT
-	few	TRBV20-1	TRBJ1-5	17	CSASKGTQVHSNQPQHF	TGCAGTGCTAGTAAGGGGACTCAAGTGCATAGCAATCAGCCCCAGCATTTT
-	-	TRBV20-1	TRBJ2-1	11	CSARLDNEQFF	TGCAGTGCTAGGTTAGACAATGAGCAGTTCTTC
TRBD2	-	TRBV20-1	TRBJ2-1	14	CSARRVAGGQEQFF	TGCAGTGCCAGAAGGGTAGCGGGGGGCCAAGAGCAGTTCTTC
-	many	TRBV7-8	TRBJ2-4	15	CASSPPGLAKNIQYF	TGTGCCAGCAGCCCTCCGGGATTAGCCAAAAACATTCAGTACTTC
-	many	TRBV7-9	TRBJ1-2	13	CASETDLNYGYTF	TGTGCCAGCGAGACAGACCTAAACTATGGCTACACCTTC
-	many	TRBV25-1	TRBJ1-6	15	CASSEADWDDPPLHF	TGTGCCAGCAGTGAAGCGGATTGGGACGATCCACCCCTCCACTTT
-	-	TRBV19	TRBJ1-5	16	CASSIIGRTSGQPQHF	TGTGCCAGTAGTATAATTGGGCGGACGAGTGGGCAGCCCCAGCATTTT
TRBD1	many	TRBV27	TRBJ1-1	15	CASRPSRDRGTEAFF	TGTGCCAGCAGGCCTTCCCGGGACAGGGGCACTGAAGCTTTCTTT
-	-	TRBV29-1	TRBJ2-7	11	CSGGETYEQYF	TGCAGCGGGGGGGAGACCTACGAGCAGTACTTC
TRBD2	many	TRBV4-2	TRBJ2-7	14	CASSQGGGPYEQYF	TGTGCCAGCAGCCAAGGCGGGGGACCCTACGAGCAGTACTTC
TRBD1	-	TRBV12-3/TRBV12-4	TRBJ2-1	14	CASTHRQGHNEQFF	TGTGCCAGCACCCATCGACAGGGACACAATGAGCAGTTCTTC
TRBD1	-	TRBV19	TRBJ2-1	16	CASSKVRDRRYNEQFF	TGTGCCAGTAGTAAAGTGAGGGACAGGCGCTACAATGAGCAGTTCTTC
-	few	TRBV29-1	TRBJ2-2	14	CSVVRGLGTGELFF	TGCAGCGTTGTAAGGGGGTTGGGGACCGGGGAGCTGTTTTTT
-	many	TRBV28	TRBJ2-7	15	CASSLFGQGKDEQYF	TGTGCCAGCAGTTTATTCGGTCAGGGCAAGGACGAGCAGTACTTC
-	many	TRBV7-2	TRBJ1-3	16	CASSYSGGRSGNTIYF	TGTGCCAGCAGCTATAGTGGGGGGCGCTCTGGAAACACCATATATTTT
-	-	TRBV19	TRBJ2-7	14	CASSTRKGSYEQYF	TGTGCCAGTAGTACCCGGAAGGGCTCCTACGAGCAGTACTTC
-	many	TRBV19	TRBJ1-5	14	CASSAKSESQPQHF	TGTGCCAGTAGTGCCAAATCGGAAAGTCAGCCCCAGCATTTT
-	-	TRBV29-1	TRBJ1-2	13	CSVTIDRQGGYTF	TGCAGCGTGACTATAGACAGGCAGGGAGGCTACACCTTC
TRBD1	many	TRBV23-1	TRBJ2-3	16	CASSHSEQGSTDTQYF	TGCGCCAGCAGTCACTCCGAACAGGGGAGCACAGATACGCAGTATTTT
TRBD1	few	TRBV2	TRBJ1-2	13	CASSVGTGGGYTF	TGTGCCAGCAGTGTGGGGACAGGGGGCGGCTACACCTTC
-	many	TRBV28	TRBJ2-3	20	CASSLCPFTSSHHHTDTQYF	TGTGCCAGCAGTTTATGCCCGTTTACCAGTAGCCACCACCACACAGATACGCAGTATTTT
-	-	TRBV28	TRBJ1-6	14	CATTPGMGSSPLHF	TGTGCCACCACTCCCGGGATGGGTAGTTCACCCCTCCACTTT
-	-	TRBV5-1	TRBJ1-1	14	CASHGGAVFTEAFF	TGCGCCAGTCACGGGGGGGCAGTTTTCACTGAAGCTTTCTTT
TRBD2	many	TRBV20-1	TRBJ2-3	15	CSAPTSGGGTDTQYF	TGCAGTGCCCCAACGAGCGGGGGGGGTACAGATACGCAGTATTTT
TRBD2	-	TRBV10-3	TRBJ2-7	14	CAISDSGRAYEQYF	TGTGCCATCAGTGACAGCGGGAGGGCCTACGAGCAGTACTTC
-	few	TRBV20-1	TRBJ2-3	14	CSARWGIGTDTQYF	TGCAGTGCTAGATGGGGGATAGGAACAGATACGCAGTATTTT
TRBD1	many	TRBV6-1	TRBJ2-3	15	CASSLTGGPTDTQYF	TGTGCCAGCAGTCTAACAGGGGGACCCACAGATACGCAGTATTTT
-	-	TRBV9	TRBJ1-2	15	CASSVGFRGDYGYTF	TGTGCCAGCAGCGTAGGGTTCCGGGGGGACTATGGCTACACCTTC
-	many	TRBV7-2	TRBJ2-3	11	CASSLMDTQYF	TGTGCCAGCAGCTTAATGGATACGCAGTATTTT
TRBD2	many	TRBV12-3/TRBV12-4	TRBJ2-1	16	CASSRRGAGGYNEQFF	TGTGCCAGCAGCCGGAGAGGAGCGGGAGGGTACAATGAGCAGTTCTTC